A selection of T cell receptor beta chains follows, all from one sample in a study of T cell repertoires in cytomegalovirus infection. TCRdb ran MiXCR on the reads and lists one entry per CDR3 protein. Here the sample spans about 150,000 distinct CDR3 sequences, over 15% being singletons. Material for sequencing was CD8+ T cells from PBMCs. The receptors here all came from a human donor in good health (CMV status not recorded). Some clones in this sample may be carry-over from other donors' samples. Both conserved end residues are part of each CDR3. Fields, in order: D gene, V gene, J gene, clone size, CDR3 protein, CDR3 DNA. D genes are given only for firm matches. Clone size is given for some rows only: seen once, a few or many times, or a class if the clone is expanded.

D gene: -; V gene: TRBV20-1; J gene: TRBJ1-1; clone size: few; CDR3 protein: CSASPMTEGSLNTEAFF; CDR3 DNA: TGCAGTGCTAGCCCCATGACAGAGGGAAGCTTGAATACTGAAGCTTTCTTT
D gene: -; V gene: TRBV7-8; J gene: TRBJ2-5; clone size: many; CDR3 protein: CASSSRTVVYQETQYF; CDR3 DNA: TGTGCCAGCAGCTCACGGACAGTTGTGTACCAAGAGACCCAGTACTTC
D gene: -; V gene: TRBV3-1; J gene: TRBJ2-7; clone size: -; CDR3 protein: CASSQVSYEQYF; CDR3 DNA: TGTGCCAGCAGCCAGGTTTCCTACGAGCAGTACTTC
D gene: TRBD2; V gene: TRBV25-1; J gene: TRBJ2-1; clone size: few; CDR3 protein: CASRAGGLYNEQFF; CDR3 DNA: TGTGCCAGCCGGGCGGGGGGGCTCTACAATGAGCAGTTCTTC
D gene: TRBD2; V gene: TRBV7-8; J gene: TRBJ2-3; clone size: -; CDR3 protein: CASSTTSGRLEDTQYF; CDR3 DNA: TGTGCCAGCAGCACCACTAGCGGGAGACTAGAAGATACGCAGTATTTT
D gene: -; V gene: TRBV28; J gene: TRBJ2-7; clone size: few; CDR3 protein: CASSFQLSGEQYF; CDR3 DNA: TGTGCCAGCAGTTTCCAGCTTTCGGGGGAGCAGTACTTC
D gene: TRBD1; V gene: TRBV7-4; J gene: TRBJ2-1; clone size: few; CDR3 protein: CASSSRRDRDNEQFF; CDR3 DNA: TGTGCCAGCAGCAGCCGCCGCGACAGGGACAATGAGCAGTTCTTC
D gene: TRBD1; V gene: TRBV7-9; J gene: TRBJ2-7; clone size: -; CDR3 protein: CASSAHTGGRHEQYF; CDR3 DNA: TGTGCCAGCAGCGCTCATACAGGGGGTCGACACGAGCAGTACTTC
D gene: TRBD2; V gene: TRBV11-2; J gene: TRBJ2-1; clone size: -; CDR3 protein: CASNPLAGVSYNEQFF; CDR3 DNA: TGTGCCAGCAACCCACTAGCGGGAGTATCCTACAATGAGCAGTTCTTC
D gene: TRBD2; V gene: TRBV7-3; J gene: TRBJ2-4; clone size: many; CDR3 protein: CASSPYGGEGGIQYF; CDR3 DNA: TGTGCCAGCAGCCCCTACGGGGGGGAAGGCGGCATTCAGTACTTC
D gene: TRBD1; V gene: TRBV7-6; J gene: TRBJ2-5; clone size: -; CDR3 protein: CASRGQGIETQYF; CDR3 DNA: TGTGCCAGCAGAGGACAGGGGATAGAGACCCAGTACTTC
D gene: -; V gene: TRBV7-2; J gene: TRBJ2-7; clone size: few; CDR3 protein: CASGPGVLYEQYF; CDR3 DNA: TGTGCCAGCGGTCCTGGGGTTCTCTACGAGCAGTACTTC
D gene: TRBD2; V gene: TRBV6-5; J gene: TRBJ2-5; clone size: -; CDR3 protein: CASSFGGSGGPQETQYF; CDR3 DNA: TGTGCCAGCAGTTTTGGTGGCAGCGGGGGGCCTCAAGAGACCCAGTACTTC
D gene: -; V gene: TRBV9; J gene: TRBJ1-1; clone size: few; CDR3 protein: CASSVGSPQLERTEAFF; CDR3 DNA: TGTGCCAGCAGCGTAGGCAGTCCCCAACTCGAAAGGACTGAAGCTTTCTTT
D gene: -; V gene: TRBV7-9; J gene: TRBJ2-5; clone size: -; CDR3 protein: CASSLKEWGTQYF; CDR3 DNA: TGTGCCAGCAGCTTAAAAGAGTGGGGGACCCAGTACTTC
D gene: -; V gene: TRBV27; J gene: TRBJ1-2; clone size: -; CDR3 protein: CASSLRGVNYGYTF; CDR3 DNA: TGTGCCAGCAGTTTACGGGGTGTAAACTATGGCTACACCTTC
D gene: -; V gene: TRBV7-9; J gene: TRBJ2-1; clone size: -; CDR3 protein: CASSTQTGRPSYNEQFF; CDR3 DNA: TGTGCCAGCAGCACCCAGACAGGTCGACCCTCCTACAATGAGCAGTTCTTC
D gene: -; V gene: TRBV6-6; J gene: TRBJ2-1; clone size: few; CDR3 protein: CASSYTGAGDEQFF; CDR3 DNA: TGTGCCAGCAGTTATACCGGGGCTGGGGATGAGCAGTTCTTC
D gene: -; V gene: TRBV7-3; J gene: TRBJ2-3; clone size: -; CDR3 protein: CASSATLADTQYF; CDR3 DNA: TGTGCCAGCAGCGCCACATTGGCAGATACGCAGTATTTT
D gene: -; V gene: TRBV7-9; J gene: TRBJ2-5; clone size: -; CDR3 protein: CASSEGGGRTQYF; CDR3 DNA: TGTGCCAGCAGCGAGGGCGGTGGAAGGACCCAGTACTTC
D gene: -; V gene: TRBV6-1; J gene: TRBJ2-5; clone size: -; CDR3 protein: CASSEAGAQETQYF; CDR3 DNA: TGTGCCAGCAGTGAGGCGGGGGCCCAAGAGACCCAGTACTTC
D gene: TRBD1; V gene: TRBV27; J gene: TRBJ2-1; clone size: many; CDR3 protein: CASSLREGDSYNEQFF; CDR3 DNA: TGTGCCAGCAGTTTAAGAGAGGGGGACAGCTACAATGAGCAGTTCTTC
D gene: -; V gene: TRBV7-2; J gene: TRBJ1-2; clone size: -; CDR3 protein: CASSPRVQGVQGYTF; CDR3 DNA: TGTGCCAGCAGCCCCCGGGTACAGGGAGTACAAGGCTACACCTTC
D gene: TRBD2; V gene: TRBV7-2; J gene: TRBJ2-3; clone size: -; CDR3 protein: CASNYGLAKLDTQYF; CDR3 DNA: TGTGCCAGCAACTACGGACTAGCAAAGCTGGATACGCAGTATTTT
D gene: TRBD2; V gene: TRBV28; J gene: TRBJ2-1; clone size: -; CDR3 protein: CASSLLAGPNEQFF; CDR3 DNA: TGTGCCAGCAGTTTACTAGCGGGGCCAAATGAGCAGTTCTTC
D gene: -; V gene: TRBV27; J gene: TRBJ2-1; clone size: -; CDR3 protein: CASSIGTNNEQFF; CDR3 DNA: TGTGCCAGCAGTATAGGAACAAACAATGAGCAGTTCTTC
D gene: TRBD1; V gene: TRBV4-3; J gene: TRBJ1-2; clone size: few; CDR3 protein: CASSPREDRDYGYTF; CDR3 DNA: TGCGCCAGCAGCCCACGAGAGGACAGGGACTATGGCTACACCTTC
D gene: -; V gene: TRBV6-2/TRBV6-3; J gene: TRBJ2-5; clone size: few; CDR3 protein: CASSSNWGRDYASQETQYF; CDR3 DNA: TGTGCCAGCAGTTCCAACTGGGGGCGGGACTACGCCTCTCAAGAGACCCAGTACTTC
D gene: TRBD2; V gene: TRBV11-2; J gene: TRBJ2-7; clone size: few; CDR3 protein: CASSSATSWAYEQYF; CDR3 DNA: TGTGCCAGCAGCTCAGCGACTAGCTGGGCCTACGAGCAGTACTTC
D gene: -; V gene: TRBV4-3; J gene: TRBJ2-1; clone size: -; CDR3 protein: CASSHGDTYNEQFF; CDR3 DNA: TGCGCCAGCAGCCATGGGGACACCTACAATGAGCAGTTCTTC
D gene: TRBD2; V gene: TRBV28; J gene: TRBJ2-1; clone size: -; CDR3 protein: CASSHILAGGYNEQFF; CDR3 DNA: TGTGCCAGCAGCCATATACTAGCGGGAGGCTACAATGAGCAGTTCTTC
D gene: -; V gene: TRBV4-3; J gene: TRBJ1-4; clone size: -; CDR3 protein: CASSQDGGTNEKLFF; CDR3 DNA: TGCGCCAGCAGCCAAGATGGGGGTACTAATGAAAAACTGTTTTTT